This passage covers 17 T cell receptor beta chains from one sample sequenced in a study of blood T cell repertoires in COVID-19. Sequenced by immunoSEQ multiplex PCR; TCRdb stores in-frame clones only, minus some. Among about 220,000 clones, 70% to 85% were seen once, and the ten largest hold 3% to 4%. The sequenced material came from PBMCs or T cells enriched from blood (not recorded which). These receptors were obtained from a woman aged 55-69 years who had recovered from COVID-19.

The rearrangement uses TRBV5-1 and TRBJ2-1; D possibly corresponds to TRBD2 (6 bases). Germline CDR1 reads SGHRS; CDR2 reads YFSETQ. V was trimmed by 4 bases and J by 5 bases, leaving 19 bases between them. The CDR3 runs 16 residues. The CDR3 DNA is TGCGCCAGCAGCGTGGAGGGACTGTCCAACGACAATGAGCAGTTCTTC. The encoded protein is CASSVEGLSNDNEQFF.

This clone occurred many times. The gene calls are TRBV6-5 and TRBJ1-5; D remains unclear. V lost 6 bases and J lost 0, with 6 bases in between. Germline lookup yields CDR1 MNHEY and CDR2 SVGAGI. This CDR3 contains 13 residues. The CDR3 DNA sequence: TGTGCCAGCAGGAGCTATAGCAATCAGCCCCAGCATTTT. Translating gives CASRSYSNQPQHF.

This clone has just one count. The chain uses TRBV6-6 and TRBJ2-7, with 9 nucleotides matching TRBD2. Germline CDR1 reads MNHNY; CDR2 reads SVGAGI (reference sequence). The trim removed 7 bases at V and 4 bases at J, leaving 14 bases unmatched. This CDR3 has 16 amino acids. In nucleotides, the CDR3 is TGTGCCAGCATTACCGATAGCGGGAGAAGGGGTTACGAGCAGTACTTC. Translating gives CASITDSGRRGYEQYF.

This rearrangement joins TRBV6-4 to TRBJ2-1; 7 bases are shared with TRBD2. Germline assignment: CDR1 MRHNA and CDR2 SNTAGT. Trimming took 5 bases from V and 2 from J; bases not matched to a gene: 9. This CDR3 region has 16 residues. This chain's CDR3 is CASSPDSGLPYNEQFF. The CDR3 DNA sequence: TGTGCCAGCAGTCCAGACTCGGGACTACCCTACAATGAGCAGTTCTTC.

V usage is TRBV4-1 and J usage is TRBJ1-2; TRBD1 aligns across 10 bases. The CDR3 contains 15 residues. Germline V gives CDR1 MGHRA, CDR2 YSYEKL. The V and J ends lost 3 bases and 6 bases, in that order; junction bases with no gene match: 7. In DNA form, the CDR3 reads TGCGCCAGCAGCCAGAACCCGGGACAGGGGCATGGCTACACCTTC. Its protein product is CASSQNPGQGHGYTF.

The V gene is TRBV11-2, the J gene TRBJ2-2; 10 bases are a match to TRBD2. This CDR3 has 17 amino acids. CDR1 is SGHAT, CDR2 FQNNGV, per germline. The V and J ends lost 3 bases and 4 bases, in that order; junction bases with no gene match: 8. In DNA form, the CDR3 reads TGTGCCAGCAGCTTCCGAGCGGGAGGGGCCTTCACCGGGGAGCTGTTTTTT. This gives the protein CASSFRAGGAFTGELFF.

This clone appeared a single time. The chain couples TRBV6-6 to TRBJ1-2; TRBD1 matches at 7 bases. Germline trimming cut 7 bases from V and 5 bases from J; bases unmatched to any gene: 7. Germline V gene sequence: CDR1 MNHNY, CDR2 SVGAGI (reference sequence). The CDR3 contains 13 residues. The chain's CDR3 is CASNDRALYGYTF. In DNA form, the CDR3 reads TGTGCCAGCAACGACAGGGCCCTGTATGGCTACACCTTC.

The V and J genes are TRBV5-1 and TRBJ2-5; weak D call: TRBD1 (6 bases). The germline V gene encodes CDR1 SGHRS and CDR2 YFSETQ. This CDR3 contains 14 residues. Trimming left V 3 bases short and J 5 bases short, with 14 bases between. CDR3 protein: CASSSTVGAETQYF. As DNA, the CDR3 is TGCGCCAGCAGCTCGACAGTGGGGGCGGAGACCCAGTACTTC.

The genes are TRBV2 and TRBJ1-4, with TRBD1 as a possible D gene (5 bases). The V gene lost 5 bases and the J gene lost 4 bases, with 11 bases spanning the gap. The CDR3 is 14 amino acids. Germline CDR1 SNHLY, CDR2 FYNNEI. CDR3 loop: CASSTTAFNEKLFF. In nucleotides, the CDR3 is TGTGCCAGCAGTACGACAGCATTTAATGAAAAACTGTTTTTT. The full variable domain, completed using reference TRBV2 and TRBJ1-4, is EPEVTQTPSHQVTQMGQEVILRCVPISNHLYFYWYRQILGQKVEFLVSFYNNEISEKSEIFDDQFSVERPDGSNFTLKIRSTKLEDSAMYFCASSTTAFNEKLFFGSGTQLSVL.

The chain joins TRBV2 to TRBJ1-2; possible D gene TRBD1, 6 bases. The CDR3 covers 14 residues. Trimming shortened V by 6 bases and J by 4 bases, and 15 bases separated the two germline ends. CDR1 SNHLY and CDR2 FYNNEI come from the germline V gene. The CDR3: CASSIRGQLYGYTF. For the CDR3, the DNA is TGTGCCAGCAGCATCAGAGGACAGCTCTATGGCTACACCTTC. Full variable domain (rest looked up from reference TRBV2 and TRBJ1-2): EPEVTQTPSHQVTQMGQEVILRCVPISNHLYFYWYRQILGQKVEFLVSFYNNEISEKSEIFDDQFSVERPDGSNFTLKIRSTKLEDSAMYFCASSIRGQLYGYTFGSGTRLTVV.

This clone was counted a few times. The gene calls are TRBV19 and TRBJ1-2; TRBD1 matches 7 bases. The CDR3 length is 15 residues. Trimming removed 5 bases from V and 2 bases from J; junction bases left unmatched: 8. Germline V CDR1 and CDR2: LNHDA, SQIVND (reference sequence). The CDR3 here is CASSPWVGGNYGYTF. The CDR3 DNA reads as TGTGCCAGTAGTCCCTGGGTAGGGGGCAACTATGGCTACACCTTC.

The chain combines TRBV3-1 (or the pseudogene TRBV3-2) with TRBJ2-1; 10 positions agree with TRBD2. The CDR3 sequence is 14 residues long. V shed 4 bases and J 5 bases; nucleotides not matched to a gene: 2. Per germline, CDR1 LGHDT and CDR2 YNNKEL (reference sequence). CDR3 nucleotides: TGTGCCAGCAGCCTTGGACTAGCGGACAATGAGCAGTTCTTC. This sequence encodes CASSLGLADNEQFF.

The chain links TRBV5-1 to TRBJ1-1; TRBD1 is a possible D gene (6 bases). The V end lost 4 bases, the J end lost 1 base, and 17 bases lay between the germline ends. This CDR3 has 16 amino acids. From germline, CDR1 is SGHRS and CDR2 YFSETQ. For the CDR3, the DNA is TGCGCCAGCAGCCACGGACAGAGGCTATGGAACACTGAAGCTTTCTTT. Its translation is CASSHGQRLWNTEAFF.

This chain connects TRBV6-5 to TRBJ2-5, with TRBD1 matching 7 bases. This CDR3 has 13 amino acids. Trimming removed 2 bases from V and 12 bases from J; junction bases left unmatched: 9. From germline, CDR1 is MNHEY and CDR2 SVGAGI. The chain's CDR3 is CASSYPGTEMKYF. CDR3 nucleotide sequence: TGTGCCAGCAGTTACCCCGGGACAGAAATGAAGTACTTC.

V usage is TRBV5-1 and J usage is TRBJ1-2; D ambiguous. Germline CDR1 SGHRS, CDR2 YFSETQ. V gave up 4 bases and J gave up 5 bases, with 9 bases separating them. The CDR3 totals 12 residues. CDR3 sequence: CASSMDGYGYTF. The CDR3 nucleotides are TGCGCCAGCAGCATGGACGGTTATGGCTACACCTTC.

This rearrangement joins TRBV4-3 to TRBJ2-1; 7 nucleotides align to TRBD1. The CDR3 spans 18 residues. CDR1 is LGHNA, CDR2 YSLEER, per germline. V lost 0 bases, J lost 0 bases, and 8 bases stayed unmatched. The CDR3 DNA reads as TGCGCCAGCAGCCAAGATCCGTACGGGACAGCCTCCTACAATGAGCAGTTCTTC. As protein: CASSQDPYGTASYNEQFF.

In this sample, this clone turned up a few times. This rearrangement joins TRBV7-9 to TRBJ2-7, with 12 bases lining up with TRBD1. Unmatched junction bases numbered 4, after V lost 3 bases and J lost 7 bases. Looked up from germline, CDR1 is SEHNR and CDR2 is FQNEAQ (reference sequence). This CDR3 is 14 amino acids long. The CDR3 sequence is CASSLGQGALEQYF. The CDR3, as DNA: TGTGCCAGCAGCTTGGGACAGGGGGCGTTAGAGCAGTACTTC.